A single sample is the source of the 25 T cell receptor beta chains below, sequenced in a study of blood T cells in healthy people across ages. A second PCR of 7 to 11 cycles used a sample-barcoded 5' primer and a J-beta primer mix. Via MiXCR, TCRdb re-called the 5' RACE reads, giving one row per CDR3 protein. The table lists about 290,000 distinct CDR3 sequences, 27% of them singletons. Sequencing was performed on blood. Receptor source: a woman aged 65 to 85 in good health.

This clonotype has only a few counts. The chain couples TRBV20-1 to TRBJ2-1; a weak D match, TRBD2 (5 bases). V gave up 1 base and J gave up 9 bases, with 13 bases separating them. This CDR3 has 13 amino acids. Germline V gene data show CDR1 as DFQATT and CDR2 as SNEGSKA (reference sequence). CDR3 loop: CSARGLVGSEQFF. The CDR3 DNA follows: TGCAGTGCTAGAGGGCTAGTGGGGAGTGAGCAGTTCTTC.

V is TRBV27 and J is TRBJ2-5; perhaps TRBD2 as D (5 bases). The CDR3 consists of 13 residues. The germline CDR1 and CDR2 sequences are MNHEY and SMNVEV (reference sequence). The V and J ends lost 3 bases and 5 bases respectively, with 10 bases between them. This CDR3 reads CASSFRRKETQYF. As DNA, the CDR3 is TGTGCCAGCAGTTTTAGGAGGAAGGAGACCCAGTACTTC.

The chain uses TRBV3-1 and TRBJ1-1; 9 nucleotides align to TRBD1. The CDR3 spans 13 residues. CDR1 and CDR2 (germline): LGHDT, YNNKEL (reference sequence). The trim removed 4 bases at V and 7 bases at J, leaving 4 bases unmatched. CDR3 region: CASSPGTGFEAFF. In DNA form, the CDR3 reads TGTGCCAGCAGCCCAGGGACAGGGTTTGAAGCTTTCTTT.

The chain joins TRBV6-5 to TRBJ1-4; 7 bases map to TRBD1. The CDR3 has 14 residues. V shed 4 bases and J 7 bases; nucleotides not matched to a gene: 6. Germline lookup yields CDR1 MNHEY and CDR2 SVGAGI. In nucleotides, the CDR3 is TGTGCCAGCAGTTCAGACAGGGAGCTTGAAAAACTGTTTTTT. It specifies CASSSDRELEKLFF.

Comments on this clonotype: A much bigger clone sits one base away, suggesting this may be a read error. The chain recombines TRBV20-1 with TRBJ2-5; D not resolved. The germline gives CDR1 DFQATT, CDR2 SNEGSKA (reference sequence). CDR3 length equals 12 residues. The CDR3 protein is CSAIRYQEAQYF. The CDR3 coding sequence is TGCAGTGCGATAAGGTACCAAGAGGCCCAGTACTTC.

The V call is TRBV20-1, the J call TRBJ2-7; TRBD2 aligns across 8 bases. This CDR3 spans 12 amino acids. The V segment lost 1 base and the J segment 9 bases; nucleotides outside the gene matches: 5. Per germline, CDR1 DFQATT and CDR2 SNEGSKA (reference sequence). This CDR3 reads CSARGTSIVQYF. In DNA, the CDR3 is TGCAGTGCTAGAGGGACTAGCATCGTGCAGTACTTC.

This clonotype was observed a handful of times. Here the CDR3 DNA reads TGTGCCAGCTCACTCTCCCGGGGGGAGAGGGTCGAGCAGTACTTC. Its translation: CASSLSRGERVEQYF. The rearrangement joins TRBV18 to TRBJ2-5; 7 bases are shared with TRBD2. With the DNA end fitting TRBJ2-7 better, the J assignment may be wrong. The CDR3 totals 15 residues. Germline V gene data show CDR1 as KGHSH and CDR2 as LQKENI.

V usage is TRBV28 and J usage is TRBJ2-1; TRBD2 agrees at 7 bases. V shed 1 base, J shed 7 bases, and the junction held 13 bases outside the gene matches. Per the germline V gene, CDR1 is MDHEN and CDR2 is SYDVKM. The CDR3 contains 17 residues. CDR3 amino acids: CASSLSGTSVTRNEQFF. As DNA, the CDR3 is TGTGCCAGCAGTTTATCAGGCACTAGCGTTACGAGGAATGAGCAGTTCTTC.

The sample holds a few counts of this clonotype. The V and J genes are TRBV14 and TRBJ2-5; tentatively, D is TRBD2 (6 bases). Looked up from germline, CDR1 is SGHDN and CDR2 is FVKESK. The CDR3 runs to 13 residues. The V end was cut by 0 bases, the J end by 11 bases, with 13 bases between. This chain's CDR3 is CASSQDMEGWQYF. The CDR3 coding sequence is TGTGCCAGCAGCCAAGATATGGAGGGTTGGCAGTACTTC.

This clonotype has ten or more counts. This rearrangement joins TRBV10-3 to TRBJ2-3; 7 bases are shared with TRBD1. Germline CDR1 reads ENHRY; CDR2 reads SYGVKD. CDR3 length: 14 amino acids. Unmatched junction bases numbered 13, after V lost 11 bases and J lost 5 bases. The CDR3 is CAAGGVGLGDTQYF. DNA of the CDR3: TGTGCCGCAGGGGGAGTCGGTCTGGGAGATACGCAGTATTTT.

The chain uses TRBV2 and TRBJ2-1, with D hard to call. Between the trimmed V and J ends, which lost 1 base and 5 bases, there was a span of 9 bases. Looked up from germline, CDR1 is SNHLY and CDR2 is FYNNEI. The CDR3 consists of 14 residues. The CDR3 DNA sequence: TGTGCCAGCAGTGAAGTTCACGCGAACAATGAGCAGTTCTTC. Translated: CASSEVHANNEQFF.

This clonotype was seen ten or more times. The chain couples TRBV12-3 or TRBV12-4 to TRBJ1-4; D is unclear. Trimming took off 9 bases at V and 6 bases at J, with 14 bases between the two ends. This CDR3 is 13 amino acids long. This chain's CDR3 is CASRGFRDEKLFF. In nucleotides, the CDR3 is TGTGCCAGTAGAGGTTTTAGGGATGAAAAACTGTTTTTT.

This clonotype was seen more than once but under ten times. The rearrangement links TRBV12-3 or TRBV12-4 to TRBJ2-7; possible D gene TRBD2, 6 bases. Trimming cost V 4 bases and J 5 bases, with 12 bases left between them. The CDR3 covers 13 residues. CDR3 bases: TGTGCCAGCAGTTACGGGGGTAAGGACGAGCAGTACTTC. Translating gives CASSYGGKDEQYF.

The chain couples TRBV28 to TRBJ2-5; 13 positions match TRBD2. The J call may be incorrect, as the DNA end agrees better with TRBJ2-1. Germline V gene sequence: CDR1 MDHEN, CDR2 SYDVKM. This CDR3 has 15 residues. The CDR3 coding sequence is TGTGCCAGCAGCCGCGGACTAGCGGGAGTGGGCGAGCAGTTCTTC. Protein product: CASSRGLAGVGEQFF.

The CDR3 DNA is TGTGCCAGCAGCCCACCCCAGAGGAACTATGGCTACACCTTC. It is translated as CASSPPQRNYGYTF. The chain combines TRBV7-2 with TRBJ1-2; D remains unclear. With 5 bases removed from V and 2 bases from J, the gap between germline ends came to 12 bases. This CDR3 is built from 14 residues. The germline gives CDR1 SGHTA, CDR2 FQGNSA.

This clonotype showed up just a few times. The CDR3 loop is CASSQSKDSQETQYF. In DNA form, the CDR3 reads TGCGCCAGCAGTCAATCGAAGGACAGTCAAGAGACCCAGTACTTC. V is TRBV23-1 and J is TRBJ2-5; D may be TRBD1 (6 bases). TRBV23-1 is filed as an ORF, its function uncertain. This CDR3 spans 15 amino acids. Trimming shortened V by 0 bases and J by 2 bases, and 10 bases separated the two germline ends.

In its sample, this clonotype was seen a few times. This sequence joins TRBV12-3 or TRBV12-4 and TRBJ1-5; TRBD1 agrees at 7 bases. CDR3 length: 13 amino acids. Germline trimming cut 4 bases from V and 6 bases from J; bases unmatched to any gene: 3. CDR3: CASSSRGVQPQHF. The DNA of the CDR3 is TGTGCCAGCAGTTCCAGGGGGGTTCAGCCCCAGCATTTT.

CDR3 protein: CASSQDSSGRVNEQFF. CDR3 sequence (DNA): TGTGCCAGCAGCCAAGATTCGAGCGGGAGGGTAAATGAGCAGTTCTTC. The V and J genes are TRBV4-2 and TRBJ2-5; 10 bases line up with TRBD2. The end of the DNA aligns better with TRBJ2-1, so the J call may be wrong. This CDR3 region has 16 residues. Germline V CDR1 and CDR2: LGHNA, YNFKEQ.

The chain couples TRBV7-6 to TRBJ2-7; the D gene is possibly TRBD1 (5 bases). The germline CDR1 and CDR2 sequences are SGHVS and FNYEAQ. This CDR3 spans 13 amino acids. Between the trimmed V and J ends, which lost 0 bases and 6 bases, there was a span of 9 bases. The CDR3: CASSLARQGEQYF. The DNA for the CDR3 is TGTGCCAGCAGCTTAGCAAGGCAGGGCGAGCAGTACTTC. The variable domain in full, with the rest retrieved from reference TRBV7-6 and TRBJ2-7, is GAGVSQSPRYKVTKRGQDVALRCDPISGHVSLYWYRQALGQGPEFLTYFNYEAQQDKSGLPNDRFSAERPEGSISTLTIQRTEQRDSAMYRCASSLARQGEQYFGPGTRLTVT.

This clonotype was counted a few times. CDR3 amino acids: CASSLAGEGTDTQYF. DNA for the CDR3: TGTGCCAGCAGTCTAGCGGGAGAAGGCACAGATACGCAGTATTTT. The rearrangement links TRBV6-6 to TRBJ2-3; 10 positions match TRBD2. CDR3 length equals 15 residues. The junction had 3 bases not matched to a gene; V was cut back by 5 bases and J by 1 base. The germline V gene has CDR1 MNHNY and CDR2 SVGAGI (reference sequence).

J is TRBJ1-5 and V is TRBV12-5; 7 nucleotides line up with TRBD1. Germline assignment: CDR1 LGHNT and CDR2 FRNRAP. V shed 5 bases, J shed 2 bases, and the junction held 6 bases outside the gene matches. The CDR3 covers 15 residues. CDR3 coding DNA: TGTGCTAGTGGTCCACCGACAGGGCGCAATCAGCCCCAGCATTTT. Translation: CASGPPTGRNQPQHF.

To note about this clonotype: This clone may be a read error of a much larger clone one base away. The V call is TRBV29-1, the J call TRBJ2-7, with D tentatively TRBD1 (6 bases). The CDR3 has 14 residues. V lost 4 bases to trimming and J lost 2 bases, with 15 bases between them. CDR1 SQVTM and CDR2 ANQGSEA come from the germline V gene. The CDR3: CSVAVGGRAYEQYF. The CDR3 DNA follows: TGCAGCGTTGCCGTAGGGGGTAGGGCCTACGAGCAGTACTTC.

V usage is TRBV11-1 and J usage is TRBJ1-1; no firm D call. The CDR3 contains 15 residues. Germline V gene sequence: CDR1 SGHAT, CDR2 FQDESV (reference sequence). V shed 3 bases and J shed 6 bases, with 17 bases lying between them. CDR3 nucleotides: TGTGCCAGCAGCTTTTATTCCGGGAGTAGGGCTGAAGCTTTCTTT. It specifies CASSFYSGSRAEAFF.

This clonotype occurred a few times. This chain uses TRBV6-2 or TRBV6-3 with TRBJ1-2; 9 bases are shared with TRBD1. Trimming removed 5 bases from V and 4 bases from J; junction bases left unmatched: 2. The length of the CDR3 is 13 residues. CDR1 and CDR2 (germline): MNHEY, SVGEGT. Written as DNA, the CDR3 is TGTGCCAGCAGTGAGACAGGGGGCTATGGCTACACCTTC. Translation gives CASSETGGYGYTF.

This clonotype has a handful of counts. V usage is TRBV5-1 and J usage is TRBJ2-7, with TRBD2 matching 16 bases. Germline V gene lookup returns CDR1 SGHRS and CDR2 YFSETQ. The CDR3 totals 18 residues. Germline trimming cut 3 bases from V and 1 base from J; bases unmatched to any gene: 7. CDR3 in amino acids: CASSWGLAGGKPSYEQYF. The DNA for the CDR3 is TGCGCCAGCAGCTGGGGACTAGCGGGAGGGAAGCCATCCTACGAGCAGTACTTC.